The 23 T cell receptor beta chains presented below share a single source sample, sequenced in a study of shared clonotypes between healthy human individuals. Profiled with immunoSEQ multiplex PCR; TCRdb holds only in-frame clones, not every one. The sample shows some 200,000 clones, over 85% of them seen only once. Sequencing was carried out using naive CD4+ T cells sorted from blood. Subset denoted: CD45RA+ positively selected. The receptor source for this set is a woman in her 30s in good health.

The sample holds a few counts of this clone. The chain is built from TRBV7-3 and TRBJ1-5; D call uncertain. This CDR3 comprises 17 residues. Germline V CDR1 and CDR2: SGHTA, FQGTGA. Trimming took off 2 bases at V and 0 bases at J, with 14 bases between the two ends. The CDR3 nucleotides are TGTGCCAGCAGCTTAGGTCGCAGAGCCTATAGCAATCAGCCCCAGCATTTT. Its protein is CASSLGRRAYSNQPQHF.

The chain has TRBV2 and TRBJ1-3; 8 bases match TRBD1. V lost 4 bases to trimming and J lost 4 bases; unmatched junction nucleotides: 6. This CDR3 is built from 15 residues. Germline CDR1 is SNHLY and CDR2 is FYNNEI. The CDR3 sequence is CASSVTGVTGNTIYF. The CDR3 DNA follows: TGTGCCAGCAGTGTGACAGGGGTTACCGGAAACACCATATATTTT.

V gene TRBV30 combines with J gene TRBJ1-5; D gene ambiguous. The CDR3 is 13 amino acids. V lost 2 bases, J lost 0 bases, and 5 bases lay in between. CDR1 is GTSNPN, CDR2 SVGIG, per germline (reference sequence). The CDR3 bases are TGTGCCTGGAGTTACTATAGCAATCAGCCCCAGCATTTT. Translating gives CAWSYYSNQPQHF. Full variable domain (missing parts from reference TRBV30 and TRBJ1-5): SQTIHQWPATLVQPVGSPLSLECTVEGTSNPNLYWYRQAAGRGLQLLFYSVGIGQISSEVPQNLSASRPQDRQFILSSKKLLLSDSGFYLCAWSYYSNQPQHFGDGTRLSIL.

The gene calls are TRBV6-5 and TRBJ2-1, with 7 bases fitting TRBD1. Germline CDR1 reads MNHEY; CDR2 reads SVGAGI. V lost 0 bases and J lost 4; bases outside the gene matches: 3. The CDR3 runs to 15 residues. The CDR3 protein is CASSYSNRGYNEQFF. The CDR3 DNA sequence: TGTGCCAGCAGTTACTCGAACAGGGGTTACAATGAGCAGTTCTTC.

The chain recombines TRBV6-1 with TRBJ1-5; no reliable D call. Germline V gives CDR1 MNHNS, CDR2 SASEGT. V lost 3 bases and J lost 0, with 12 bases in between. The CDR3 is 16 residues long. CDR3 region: CASSDPGKYSNQPQHF. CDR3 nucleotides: TGTGCCAGCAGTGATCCCGGGAAATATAGCAATCAGCCCCAGCATTTT.

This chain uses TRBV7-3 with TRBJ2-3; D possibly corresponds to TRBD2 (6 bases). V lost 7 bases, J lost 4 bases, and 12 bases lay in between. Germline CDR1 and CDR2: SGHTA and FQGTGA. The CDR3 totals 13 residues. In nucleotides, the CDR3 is TGTGCCAGCACTGCCTGGGGGGCAGATACGCAGTATTTT. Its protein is CASTAWGADTQYF.

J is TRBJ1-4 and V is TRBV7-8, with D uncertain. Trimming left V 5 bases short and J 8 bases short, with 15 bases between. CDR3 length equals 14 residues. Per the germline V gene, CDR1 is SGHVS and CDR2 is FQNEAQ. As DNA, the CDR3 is TGTGCCAGCAGCCCACATGGATTAGAAGAAAAACTGTTTTTT. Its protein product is CASSPHGLEEKLFF.

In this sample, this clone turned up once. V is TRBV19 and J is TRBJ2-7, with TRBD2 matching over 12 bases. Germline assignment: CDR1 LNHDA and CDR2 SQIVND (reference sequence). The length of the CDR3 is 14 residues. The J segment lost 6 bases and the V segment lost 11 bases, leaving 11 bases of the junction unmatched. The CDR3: CAASIGLAGSEQYF. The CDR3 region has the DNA TGTGCCGCCTCAATAGGACTAGCGGGATCCGAGCAGTACTTC.

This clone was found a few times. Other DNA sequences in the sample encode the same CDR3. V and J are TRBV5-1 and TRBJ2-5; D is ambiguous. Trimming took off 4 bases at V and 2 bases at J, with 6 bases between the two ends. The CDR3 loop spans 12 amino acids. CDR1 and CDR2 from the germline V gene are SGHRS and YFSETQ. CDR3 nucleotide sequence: TGCGCCAGCAGCCTAAATCAAGAGACCCAGTACTTC. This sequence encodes CASSLNQETQYF. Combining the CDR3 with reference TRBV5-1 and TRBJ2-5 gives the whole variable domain KAGVTQTPRYLIKTRGQQVTLSCSPISGHRSVSWYQQTPGQGLQFLFEYFSETQRNKGNFPGRFSGRQFSNSRSEMNVSTLELGDSALYLCASSLNQETQYFGPGTRLLVL.

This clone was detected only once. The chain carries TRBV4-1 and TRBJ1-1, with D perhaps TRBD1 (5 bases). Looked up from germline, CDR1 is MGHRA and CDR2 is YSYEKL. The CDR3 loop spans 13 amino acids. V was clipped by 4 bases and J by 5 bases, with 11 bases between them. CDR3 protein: CASSRSPGTEAFF. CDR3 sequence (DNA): TGCGCCAGCAGCCGATCACCAGGGACTGAAGCTTTCTTT.

In DNA, the CDR3 is TGCGCCAGCAGCACCCCGACAGGGATCAAAAACATTCAGTACTTC. This encodes CASSTPTGIKNIQYF. The chain is built from TRBV4-1 and TRBJ2-4, with 7 positions matching TRBD1. Germline lookup yields CDR1 MGHRA and CDR2 YSYEKL. J lost 3 bases, V lost 5 bases, and 7 bases had no gene match. The CDR3 runs to 15 residues.

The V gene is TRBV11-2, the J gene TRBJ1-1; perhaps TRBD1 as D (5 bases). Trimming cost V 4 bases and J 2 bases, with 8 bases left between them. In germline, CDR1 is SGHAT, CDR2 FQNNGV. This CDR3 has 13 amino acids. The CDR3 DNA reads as TGTGCCAGCAGCTCGAGGGGTAACACTGAAGCTTTCTTT. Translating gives CASSSRGNTEAFF.

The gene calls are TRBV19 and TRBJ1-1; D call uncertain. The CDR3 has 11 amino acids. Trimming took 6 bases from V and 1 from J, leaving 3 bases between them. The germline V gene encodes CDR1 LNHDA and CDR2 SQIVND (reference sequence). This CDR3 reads CASSSNTEAFF. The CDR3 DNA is TGTGCCAGTAGCTCGAACACTGAAGCTTTCTTT.

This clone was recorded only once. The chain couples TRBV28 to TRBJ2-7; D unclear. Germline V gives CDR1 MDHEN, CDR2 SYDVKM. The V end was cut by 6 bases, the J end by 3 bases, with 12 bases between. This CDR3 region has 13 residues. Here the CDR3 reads CASSPYSLYEQYF. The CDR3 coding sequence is TGTGCCAGCAGCCCCTATAGTCTCTACGAGCAGTACTTC.

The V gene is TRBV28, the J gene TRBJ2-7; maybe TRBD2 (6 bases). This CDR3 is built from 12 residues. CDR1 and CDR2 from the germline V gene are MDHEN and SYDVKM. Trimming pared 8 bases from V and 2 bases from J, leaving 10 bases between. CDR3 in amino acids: CASFGRPYEQYF. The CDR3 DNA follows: TGTGCCAGCTTCGGGAGACCCTACGAGCAGTACTTC. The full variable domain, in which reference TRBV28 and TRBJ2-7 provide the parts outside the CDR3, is DVKVTQSSRYLVKRTGEKVFLECVQDMDHENMFWYRQDPGLGLRLIYFSYDVKMKEKGDIPEGYSVSREKKERFSLILESASTNQTSMYLCASFGRPYEQYFGPGTRLTVT.

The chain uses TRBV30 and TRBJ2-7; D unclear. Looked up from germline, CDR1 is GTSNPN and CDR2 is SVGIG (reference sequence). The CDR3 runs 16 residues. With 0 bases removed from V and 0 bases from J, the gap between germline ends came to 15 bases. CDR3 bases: TGTGCCTGGAGTGTATTGGGGTCGGGTCTCTCCTACGAGCAGTACTTC. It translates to CAWSVLGSGLSYEQYF.

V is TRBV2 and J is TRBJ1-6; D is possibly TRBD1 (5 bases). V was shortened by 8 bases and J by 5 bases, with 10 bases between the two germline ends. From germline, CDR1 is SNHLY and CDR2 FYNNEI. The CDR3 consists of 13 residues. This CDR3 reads CASAGYNNSPLHF. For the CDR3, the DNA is TGTGCCAGCGCAGGGTATAATAATTCACCCCTCCACTTT. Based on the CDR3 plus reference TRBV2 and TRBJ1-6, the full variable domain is EPEVTQTPSHQVTQMGQEVILRCVPISNHLYFYWYRQILGQKVEFLVSFYNNEISEKSEIFDDQFSVERPDGSNFTLKIRSTKLEDSAMYFCASAGYNNSPLHFGNGTRLTVT.

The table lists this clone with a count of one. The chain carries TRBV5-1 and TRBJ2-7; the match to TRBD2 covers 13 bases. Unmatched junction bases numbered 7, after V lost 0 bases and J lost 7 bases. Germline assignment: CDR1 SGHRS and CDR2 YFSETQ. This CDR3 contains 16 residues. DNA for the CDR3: TGCGCCAGCAGCTTGGCCAGGACTAGCGGGAGTCAGGAGCAGTACTTC. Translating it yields CASSLARTSGSQEQYF.

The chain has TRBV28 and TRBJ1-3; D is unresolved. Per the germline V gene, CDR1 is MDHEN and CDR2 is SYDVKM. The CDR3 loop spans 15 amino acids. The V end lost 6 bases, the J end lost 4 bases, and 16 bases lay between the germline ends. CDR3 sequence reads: CASSLDGRSGNTIYF. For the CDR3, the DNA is TGTGCCAGCAGCCTCGACGGAAGGTCGGGAAACACCATATATTTT.

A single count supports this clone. CDR3 residues: CASSGTSGSIHEQYF. In DNA, the CDR3 is TGTGCCAGCAGTGGGACTAGCGGGAGTATCCACGAGCAGTACTTC. The V and J genes are TRBV2 and TRBJ2-7; TRBD2 matches at 13 bases. The CDR3 has 15 residues. V was clipped by 4 bases and J by 5 bases; unmatched bases: 5. Germline V CDR1 and CDR2: SNHLY, FYNNEI. The whole variable domain, remainder taken from reference TRBV2 and TRBJ2-7, is EPEVTQTPSHQVTQMGQEVILRCVPISNHLYFYWYRQILGQKVEFLVSFYNNEISEKSEIFDDQFSVERPDGSNFTLKIRSTKLEDSAMYFCASSGTSGSIHEQYFGPGTRLTVT.

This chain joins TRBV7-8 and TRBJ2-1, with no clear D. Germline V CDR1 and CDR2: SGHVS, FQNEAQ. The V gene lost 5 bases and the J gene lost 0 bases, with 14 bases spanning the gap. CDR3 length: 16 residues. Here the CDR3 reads CASSPSRASSYNEQFF. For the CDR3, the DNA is TGTGCCAGCAGCCCGTCCCGTGCCAGCTCCTACAATGAGCAGTTCTTC. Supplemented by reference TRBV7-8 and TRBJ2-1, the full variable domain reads GAGVSQSPRYKVAKRGQDVALRCDPISGHVSLFWYQQALGQGPEFLTYFQNEAQLDKSGLPSDRFFAERPEGSVSTLKIQRTQQEDSAVYLCASSPSRASSYNEQFFGPGTRLTVL.

CDR3 loop: CASSMTGASNQPQHF. CDR3 bases: TGTGCCAGCAGCATGACAGGGGCCAGCAATCAGCCCCAGCATTTT. The V call is TRBV28, the J call TRBJ1-5; 8 bases fit TRBD1. The CDR3 runs 15 residues. Trimming cost V 6 bases and J 1 base; bases outside gene matches: 5. CDR1 and CDR2 (germline): MDHEN, SYDVKM. Full variable domain (rest looked up from reference TRBV28 and TRBJ1-5): DVKVTQSSRYLVKRTGEKVFLECVQDMDHENMFWYRQDPGLGLRLIYFSYDVKMKEKGDIPEGYSVSREKKERFSLILESASTNQTSMYLCASSMTGASNQPQHFGDGTRLSIL.

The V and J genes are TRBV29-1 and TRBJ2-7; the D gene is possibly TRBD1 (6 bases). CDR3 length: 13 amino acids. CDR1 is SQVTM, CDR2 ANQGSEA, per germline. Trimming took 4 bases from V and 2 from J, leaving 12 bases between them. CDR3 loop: CSVVVDSTYEQYF. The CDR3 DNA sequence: TGCAGCGTTGTTGTGGACAGTACCTACGAGCAGTACTTC.